This record concerns one TCR beta chain sequence. Antigen specificity is unknown. A read error may account for a junction end that differs from germline. Germline values: CDR1 MDHEN, CDR2 SYDVKM. CDR3 length equals 15 residues. Only patients with CD8+CD57+ cell expansion on flow cytometry were chosen for sequencing. Each patient carried a diagnosis of severe acquired aplastic anemia. CDR3 and TCR beta VDJ profiling relied on genomic DNA as the template. TCRdb redid the calling of the reads with MiXCR, one entry per CDR3 protein. The sample consists of roughly 160,000 distinct CDR3 sequences, around half of them appearing once. The source of the sample is a study of CD8+CD57+ T cells in acquired aplastic anemia. Study at large: Sorted CD4+ plus CD8+ cells gave DNA averaging 3.2 ug.

General observations from the study: Any difference that existed in CD8+ Simpson's diversity between patients and controls was not significant. The number of CD8+ CDR3 sequences shared by patients and controls was around 30.

The V gene is TRBV28, the J gene TRBJ1-6, with 8 bases fitting TRBD1. This clonotype originated in a human donor with aplastic anemia. Sequencing input: sorted CD4+, CD8+, or CD8+CD57+ T cells (not recorded which) from PBMCs. CDR3 amino acids: CASSRTGTGGSPPHF. Written as DNA, the CDR3 is TGTGCCAGCAGCCGCACCGGGACAGGAGGCTCACCCCCCCACTTT.